This TCR beta chain was obtained from a study of blood T cell repertoires in COVID-19. On the study more broadly: T cells, B-cell-depleted T cells, or PBMCs provided the cDNA or gDNA that served as material.

The method was immunoSEQ multiplex PCR; TCRdb's version includes in-frame clones alone and lacks a portion of them. The sample shows more than 90,000 clones, approximately 70% of them seen only once. CDR3 length: 17 residues. Germline lookup yields CDR1 SGHAT and CDR2 FQNNGV. V shed 0 bases and J 6 bases; nucleotides not matched to a gene: 13. The sequenced material came from peripheral blood. The receptor's source is an older woman in a cohort sampled during active or convalescent COVID-19. The chain employs TRBV11-2 and TRBJ1-2, with 7 bases identical to TRBD1. CDR3 bases: TGTGCCAGCAGCTTAGATGGGGCCGACAGGGTCCGCGATGGCTACACCTTC. Protein product: CASSLDGADRVRDGYTF.